The 20 T cell receptor beta chains below all came from one sample that was sequenced in a study of T cells in Graves' hyperthyroidism and ophthalmopathy. RNA transcripts provided the source from which TCR beta CDR3 regions were amplified. TCR CDR3 underwent first-round RT-PCR with the HTBI primer set. TCRdb itself ran the multiplex PCR reads through MiXCR, one entry per CDR3 protein. The sample carries fewer than 350,000 distinct CDR3 sequences, about 14% recorded once. Sequencing used blood. The receptors here all came from a woman aged 25 to 39 with Graves' hyperthyroidism that later progressed to Graves' ophthalmopathy.

This clonotype was detected once. A single base separates this from a much larger clone, so it may be a read error. The rearrangement links TRBV9 to TRBJ2-7, with 7 positions matching TRBD2. The germline V gene has CDR1 SGDLS and CDR2 YYNGEE. There are 13 residues in the CDR3. The CDR3 is CASSYTSVYEQCF. As DNA, the CDR3 is TGTGCCAGCAGTTATACTAGCGTCTACGAGCAGTGCTTC.

This clonotype was seen ten or more times. V usage is TRBV5-6 and J usage is TRBJ2-3; 7 bases line up with TRBD1. This CDR3 has 15 residues. Unmatched junction bases numbered 4, after V lost 3 bases and J lost 0 bases. CDR1 and CDR2 from the germline V gene are SGHDT and YYEEEE. The CDR3 nucleotides are TGTGCCAGCAGCTGGATGGGACAGAGCACAGATACGCAGTATTTT. The encoded protein is CASSWMGQSTDTQYF.

At least ten counts were recorded for this clonotype. The gene calls are TRBV6-2 or TRBV6-3 and TRBJ2-7, with D tentatively TRBD1 (5 bases). Germline assignment: CDR1 MNHEY and CDR2 SVGEGT. With 7 bases removed from V and 2 bases from J, the gap between germline ends came to 12 bases. This CDR3 is built from 13 residues. CDR3 loop: CASTKDRAYEQYF. The CDR3, as DNA: TGTGCCAGCACCAAAGACAGAGCCTACGAGCAGTACTTC.

The chain employs TRBV13 and TRBJ2-3, with D tentatively TRBD1 (5 bases). Germline loops: CDR1 PRHDT, CDR2 FYEKMQ (reference sequence). This CDR3 has 14 amino acids. V dropped 9 bases and J dropped 1 base, with 14 bases sitting between them. CDR3 amino acids: CASQGFSGTDTQYF. The DNA for the CDR3 is TGTGCCAGTCAGGGTTTTTCGGGCACAGATACGCAGTATTTT.

This clonotype was found many times. The V and J genes are TRBV20-1 and TRBJ1-1; possibly TRBD1 for D (6 bases). CDR3 length: 14 amino acids. The germline CDR1 and CDR2 sequences are DFQATT and SNEGSKA (reference sequence). V shed 6 bases and J shed 3 bases, with 17 bases lying between them. Here the CDR3 DNA reads TGCAGTGCCCCAAACCCCACAGGGCACACTGAAGCTTTCTTT. Translated, it gives CSAPNPTGHTEAFF.

This clonotype was detected ten times or more. The rearrangement joins TRBV3-1 to TRBJ2-3; unclear D gene. The CDR3 contains 12 residues. Per germline, CDR1 LGHDT and CDR2 YNNKEL (reference sequence). V gave up 0 bases and J gave up 4 bases, with 2 bases separating them. The CDR3 nucleotides are TGTGCCAGCAGCCAAGAGCCAGATACGCAGTATTTT. As protein: CASSQEPDTQYF.

This clonotype was recorded many times. The chain joins TRBV20-1 to TRBJ2-1, with TRBD1 identical over 7 bases. J gave up 7 bases and V 0 bases, and 6 bases lay outside the gene matches. The CDR3 loop spans 14 amino acids. From germline, CDR1 is DFQATT and CDR2 SNEGSKA (reference sequence). The CDR3 reads CSARDLGTANEQFF. The CDR3 DNA reads TGCAGTGCTAGAGATTTGGGGACAGCTAATGAGCAGTTCTTC.

The gene calls are TRBV10-3 and TRBJ2-2, with TRBD2 matching over 8 bases. J gave up 0 bases and V 7 bases, and 10 bases lay outside the gene matches. This CDR3 contains 17 residues. Germline loops: CDR1 ENHRY, CDR2 SYGVKD. The CDR3 loop reads CAIKMSGSGSNTGELFF. For the CDR3, the DNA is TGTGCCATCAAGATGAGCGGGAGCGGGTCGAACACCGGGGAGCTGTTTTTT.

In its sample, this clonotype was seen a few times. V is TRBV20-1 and J is TRBJ2-7, with D hard to call. Trimming pared 3 bases from V and 2 bases from J, leaving 17 bases between. The CDR3 contains 15 residues. The germline V gene encodes CDR1 DFQATT and CDR2 SNEGSKA (reference sequence). The CDR3 DNA is TGCAGTGCTAGGACCCCCGGTACCCAGGCCTACGAGCAGTACTTC. Protein: CSARTPGTQAYEQYF.

The sample holds many counts of this clonotype. The chain links TRBV6-1 to TRBJ2-7; possibly TRBD1 for D (5 bases). This CDR3 contains 15 residues. Germline loops: CDR1 MNHNS, CDR2 SASEGT. V shed 6 bases and J shed 6 bases, with 21 bases lying between them. CDR3 DNA sequence: TGTGCCAGCAGCAGAGGTGGTTCAGGGAAGGGCGAGCAGTACTTC. This codes for CASSRGGSGKGEQYF.

This clonotype has at least ten counts. The chain recombines TRBV7-9 with TRBJ1-1; TRBD1 is a possible D gene (6 bases). CDR1 is SEHNR, CDR2 FQNEAQ, per germline (reference sequence). The CDR3 is made up of 13 amino acids. V gave up 6 bases and J gave up 1 base, with 9 bases separating them. CDR3 in DNA: TGTGCCAGCAGTATACAGGGGAACACTGAAGCTTTCTTT. Translated, it gives CASSIQGNTEAFF.

This clonotype was found many times. V gene TRBV4-3 combines with J gene TRBJ2-3; no clear D gene. The germline gives CDR1 LGHNA, CDR2 YSLEER. The CDR3 has 14 residues. Trimming left V 0 bases short and J 5 bases short, with 9 bases between. The chain's CDR3 is CASSQDISGDTQYF. As DNA, the CDR3 is TGCGCCAGCAGCCAAGATATTTCGGGAGATACGCAGTATTTT.

The V and J genes are TRBV6-1 and TRBJ1-6; D not certain. Germline CDR1 and CDR2: MNHNS and SASEGT. V lost 4 bases and J lost 5, with 9 bases in between. The CDR3 covers 14 residues. The CDR3 DNA follows: TGTGCCAGCAGTGTACCGGGTCATAATTCACCCCTCCACTTT. Translation: CASSVPGHNSPLHF.

This clonotype was counted only a few times. V usage is TRBV19 and J usage is TRBJ1-1; D is unresolved. This CDR3 has 15 residues. From germline, CDR1 is LNHDA and CDR2 SQIVND (reference sequence). The V and J ends lost 2 bases and 3 bases respectively, with 13 bases between them. In DNA, the CDR3 is TGTGCCAGTAGTATAAGGGCCGGGATGCACACTGAAGCTTTCTTT. Translated: CASSIRAGMHTEAFF.

This clonotype was detected many times. This chain connects TRBV7-2 to TRBJ2-7, with a possible D match to TRBD1 (5 bases). Germline CDR1 SGHTA, CDR2 FQGNSA. With 3 bases removed from V and 3 bases from J, the gap between germline ends came to 9 bases. The CDR3 consists of 13 residues. In DNA, the CDR3 is TGTGCCAGCAGCTTCGTTGACAGCTACGAGCAGTACTTC. Its protein is CASSFVDSYEQYF. The full variable domain, with the rest looked up from reference TRBV7-2 and TRBJ2-7, is GAGVSQSPSNKVTEKGKDVELRCDPISGHTALYWYRQSLGQGLEFLIYFQGNSAPDKSGLPSDRFSAERTGGSVSTLTIQRTQQEDSAVYLCASSFVDSYEQYFGPGTRLTVT.

This clonotype was recorded a few times. This sequence may be a read error, since a much larger clone differs from it by one base. The chain has TRBV2 and TRBJ2-3; 7 positions agree with TRBD2. CDR1 SNHLY and CDR2 FYNNEI come from the germline V gene. The CDR3 loop spans 17 amino acids. For the CDR3, the DNA is TGTGCCAGCAGGCCCCCCAGCGGGGCCCCTAGCACAGATATGCAGTATTTT. Its protein product is CASRPPSGAPSTDMQYF.

On this clonotype: A much larger clone lies a single base off, so this may be a read error. This chain joins TRBV5-1 and TRBJ1-6, with D unresolved. V was cut by 0 bases and J by 0 bases, with 16 bases left in between. This CDR3 has 19 residues. CDR1 and CDR2 from the germline V gene are SGHRS and YFSETQ. CDR3 sequence reads: CASSLDLASRSSYNSPLHF. As DNA, the CDR3 is TGCGCCAGCAGCTTGGACTTGGCTAGCAGAAGCTCCTATAATTCACCCCTCCACTTT.

There are many counts of this clonotype. This chain joins TRBV7-2 and TRBJ2-7; TRBD1 aligns across 11 bases. Looked up from germline, CDR1 is SGHTA and CDR2 is FQGNSA. The CDR3 has 16 residues. V trimming: 0 bases; J trimming: 3 bases; junction bases outside the gene matches: 4. In DNA, the CDR3 is TGTGCCAGCAGCTTAGCGTCGGGGACAGGGGGCTACGAGCAGTACTTC. As protein: CASSLASGTGGYEQYF.

Many counts were recorded for this clonotype. As DNA, the CDR3 is TGTGCCAGCAGCGAGGACAGGGAGGCCACTGAAGCTTTCTTT. Amino acid sequence: CASSEDREATEAFF. The V gene is TRBV28, the J gene TRBJ1-1; 8 nucleotides line up with TRBD1. The length of the CDR3 is 14 residues. V trimming: 6 bases; J trimming: 4 bases; junction bases outside the gene matches: 7. In germline, CDR1 is MDHEN, CDR2 SYDVKM.

This clonotype was found many times. The chain employs TRBV29-1 and TRBJ2-1; D is ambiguous. Germline V gene data show CDR1 as SQVTM and CDR2 as ANQGSEA. The V end was cut by 0 bases, the J end by 0 bases, with 12 bases between. The CDR3 runs to 16 residues. In nucleotides, the CDR3 is TGCAGCGTTGAAGACGATAACGATTTCTCCTACAATGAGCAGTTCTTC. Its translation is CSVEDDNDFSYNEQFF.